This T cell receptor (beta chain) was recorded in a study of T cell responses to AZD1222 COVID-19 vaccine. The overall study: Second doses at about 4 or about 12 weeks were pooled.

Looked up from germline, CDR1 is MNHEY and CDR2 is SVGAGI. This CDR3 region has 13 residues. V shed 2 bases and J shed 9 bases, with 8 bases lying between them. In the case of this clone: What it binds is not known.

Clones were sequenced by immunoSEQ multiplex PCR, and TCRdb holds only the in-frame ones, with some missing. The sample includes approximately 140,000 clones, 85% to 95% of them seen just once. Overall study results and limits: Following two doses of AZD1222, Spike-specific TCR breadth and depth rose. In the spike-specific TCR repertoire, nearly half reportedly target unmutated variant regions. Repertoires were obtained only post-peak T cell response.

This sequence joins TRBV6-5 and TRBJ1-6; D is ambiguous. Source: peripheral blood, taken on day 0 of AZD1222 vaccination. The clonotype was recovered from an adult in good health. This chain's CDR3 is CASSYESGSPLHF. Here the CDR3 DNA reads TGTGCCAGCAGTTACGAATCGGGTTCACCCCTCCACTTT.